This TCR beta chain was obtained from a study of radiation and T cells in renal cell carcinoma. Study-level background: Nephrectomy followed 15 Gy stereotactic body radiation by 4 weeks. Study results and limitations: From baseline, blood top tumor clonotypes peaked at 2 weeks post-radiation. Baseline intratumoral clonotype presence is unknown without pretreatment biopsies.

This clone has a handful of counts. The antigen remains unidentified. Sequenced by immunoSEQ multiplex PCR; TCRdb stores in-frame clones only, minus some. The table includes roughly 120,000 clones, 80% to 85% detected once. The CDR3 runs to 16 residues. Germline trimming cut 1 base from V and 1 base from J; bases unmatched to any gene: 4. Germline CDR1 is SEHNR and CDR2 is FQNEAQ (reference sequence). Stated time point: baseline pretreatment blood. The treatment denotes: 15 Gy SBRT to primary tumor, nephrectomy 4 weeks later. Clear cell pathology was present in this patient's renal cell carcinoma. This rearrangement joins TRBV7-9 to TRBJ2-7, with 10 nucleotides matching TRBD2. The sequence derives from a woman in her sixties or seventies with renal cell carcinoma. The material sequenced was blood, taken from a patient whose treatment included radiotherapy and nephrectomy. In nucleotides, the CDR3 is TGTGCCAGCAGCTTAGTCGGTAGCGGGAGGTCCTACGAGCAGTACTTC. Translating it yields CASSLVGSGRSYEQYF.